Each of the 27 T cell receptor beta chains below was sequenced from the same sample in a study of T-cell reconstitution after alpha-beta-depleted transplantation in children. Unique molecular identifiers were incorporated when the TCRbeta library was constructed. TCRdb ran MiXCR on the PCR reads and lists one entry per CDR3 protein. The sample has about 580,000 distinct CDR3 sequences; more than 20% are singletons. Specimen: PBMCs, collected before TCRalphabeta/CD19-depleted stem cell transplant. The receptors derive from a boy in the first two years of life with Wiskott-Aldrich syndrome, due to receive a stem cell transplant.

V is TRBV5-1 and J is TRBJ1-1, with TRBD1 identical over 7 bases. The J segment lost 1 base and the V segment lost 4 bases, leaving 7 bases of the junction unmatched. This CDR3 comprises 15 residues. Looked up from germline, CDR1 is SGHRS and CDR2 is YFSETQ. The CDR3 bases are TGCGCCAGCAGCCTCGTAAGGACAGGGAACACTGAAGCTTTCTTT. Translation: CASSLVRTGNTEAFF.

Written as DNA, the CDR3 is TGTGCCAGCACTATAGACCCCGGGACAGGGATGGAGACCCAGTACTTC. It is translated as CASTIDPGTGMETQYF. The chain links TRBV6-1 to TRBJ2-5; 9 bases map to TRBD1. Germline V gene sequence: CDR1 MNHNS, CDR2 SASEGT. The CDR3 is 16 amino acids. Germline trimming cut 7 bases from V and 5 bases from J; bases unmatched to any gene: 14.

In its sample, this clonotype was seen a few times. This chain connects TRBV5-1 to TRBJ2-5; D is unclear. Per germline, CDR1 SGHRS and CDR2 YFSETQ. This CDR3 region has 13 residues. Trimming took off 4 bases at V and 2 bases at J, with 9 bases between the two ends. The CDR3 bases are TGCGCCAGCAGCGAGATTAGGCAAGAGACCCAGTACTTC. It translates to CASSEIRQETQYF.

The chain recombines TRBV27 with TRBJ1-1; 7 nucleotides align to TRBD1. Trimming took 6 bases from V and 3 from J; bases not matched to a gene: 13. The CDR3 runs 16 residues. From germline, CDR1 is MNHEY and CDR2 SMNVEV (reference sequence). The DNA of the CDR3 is TGTGCCAGCAGACGAGTACCGGGACAGAGGGACACTGAAGCTTTCTTT. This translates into CASRRVPGQRDTEAFF.

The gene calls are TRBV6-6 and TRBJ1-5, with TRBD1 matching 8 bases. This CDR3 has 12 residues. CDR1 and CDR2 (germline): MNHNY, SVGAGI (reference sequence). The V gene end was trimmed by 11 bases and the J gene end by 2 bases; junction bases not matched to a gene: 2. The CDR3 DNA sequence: TGTGCCGCGGACAGGGGCAATCAGCCCCAGCATTTT. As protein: CAADRGNQPQHF.

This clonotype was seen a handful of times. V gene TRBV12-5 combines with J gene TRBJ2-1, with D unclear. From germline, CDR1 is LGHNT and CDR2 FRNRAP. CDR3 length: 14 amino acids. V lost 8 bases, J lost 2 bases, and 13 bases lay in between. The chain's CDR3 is CASSDLPPYNEQFF. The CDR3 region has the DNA TGTGCTAGTTCAGACCTACCCCCCTACAATGAGCAGTTCTTC.

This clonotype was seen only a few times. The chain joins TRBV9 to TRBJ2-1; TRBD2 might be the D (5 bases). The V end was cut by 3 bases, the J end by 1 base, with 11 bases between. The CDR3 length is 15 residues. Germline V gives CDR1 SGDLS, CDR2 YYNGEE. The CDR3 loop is CASSGTAFSYNEQFF. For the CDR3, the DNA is TGTGCCAGCAGCGGGACTGCCTTTTCCTACAATGAGCAGTTCTTC.

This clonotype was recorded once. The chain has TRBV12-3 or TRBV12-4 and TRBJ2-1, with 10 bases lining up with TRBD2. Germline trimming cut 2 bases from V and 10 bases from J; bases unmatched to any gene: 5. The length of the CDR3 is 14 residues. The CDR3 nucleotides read TGTGCCAGCAGTTTAAGCGGGAGGGGAGGAGAGCAGTTCTTC. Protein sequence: CASSLSGRGGEQFF.

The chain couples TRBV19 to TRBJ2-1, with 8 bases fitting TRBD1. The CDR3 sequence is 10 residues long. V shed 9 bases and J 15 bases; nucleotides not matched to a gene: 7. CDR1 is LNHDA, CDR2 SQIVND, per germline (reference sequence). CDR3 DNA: TGTGCCAGCGGACAGGGCGATAGGTTCTTC. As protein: CASGQGDRFF.

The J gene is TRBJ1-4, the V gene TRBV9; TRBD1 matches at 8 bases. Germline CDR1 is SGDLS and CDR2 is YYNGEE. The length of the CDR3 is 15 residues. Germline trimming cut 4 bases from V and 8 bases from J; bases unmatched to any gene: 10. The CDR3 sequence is CASSPRTGILEKLFF. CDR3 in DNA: TGTGCCAGCAGCCCTCGGACAGGGATTTTGGAAAAACTGTTTTTT. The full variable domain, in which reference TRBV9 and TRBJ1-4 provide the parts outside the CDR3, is DSGVTQTPKHLITATGQRVTLRCSPRSGDLSVYWYQQSLDQGLQFLIQYYNGEERAKGNILERFSAQQFPDLHSELNLSSLELGDSALYFCASSPRTGILEKLFFGSGTQLSVL.

This CDR3 is CAWIRVGRTDTQYF. In nucleotides, the CDR3 is TGTGCCTGGATACGGGTAGGAAGGACAGATACGCAGTATTTT. The V and J genes are TRBV30 and TRBJ2-3; D gene uncertain. Germline V gene data show CDR1 as GTSNPN and CDR2 as SVGIG (reference sequence). Trimming removed 4 bases at V and 3 bases at J, with 14 bases between. The CDR3 extends over 14 amino acids.

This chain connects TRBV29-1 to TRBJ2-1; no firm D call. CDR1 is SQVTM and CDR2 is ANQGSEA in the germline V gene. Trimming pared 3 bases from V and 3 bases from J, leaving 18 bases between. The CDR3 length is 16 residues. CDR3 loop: CSVDSPGSASYNEQFF. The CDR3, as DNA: TGCAGCGTTGACTCCCCCGGGTCAGCAAGCTACAATGAGCAGTTCTTC.

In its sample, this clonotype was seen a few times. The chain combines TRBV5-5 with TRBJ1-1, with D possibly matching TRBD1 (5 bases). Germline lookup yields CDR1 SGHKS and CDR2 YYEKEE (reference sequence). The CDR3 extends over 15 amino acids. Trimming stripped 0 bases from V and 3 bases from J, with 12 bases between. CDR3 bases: TGTGCCAGCAGCTTGGCCTCCGGGGCTGACACTGAAGCTTTCTTT. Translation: CASSLASGADTEAFF.

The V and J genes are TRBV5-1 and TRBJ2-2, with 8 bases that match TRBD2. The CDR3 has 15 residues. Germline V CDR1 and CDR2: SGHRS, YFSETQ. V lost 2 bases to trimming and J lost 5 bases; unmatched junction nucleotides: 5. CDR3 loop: CASSFLSSGTGELFF. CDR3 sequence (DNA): TGCGCCAGCAGCTTTTTGTCTAGCGGGACCGGGGAGCTGTTTTTT.

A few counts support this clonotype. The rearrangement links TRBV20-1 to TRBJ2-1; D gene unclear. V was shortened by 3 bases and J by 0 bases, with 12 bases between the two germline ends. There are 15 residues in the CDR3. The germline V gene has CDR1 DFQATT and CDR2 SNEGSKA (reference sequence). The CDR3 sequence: CSASSESPSYNEQFF. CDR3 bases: TGCAGTGCTAGTTCCGAGTCCCCCTCCTACAATGAGCAGTTCTTC.

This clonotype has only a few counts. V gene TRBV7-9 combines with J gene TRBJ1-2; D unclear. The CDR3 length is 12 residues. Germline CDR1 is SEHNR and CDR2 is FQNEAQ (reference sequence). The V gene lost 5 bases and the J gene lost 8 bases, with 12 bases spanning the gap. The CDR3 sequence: CASSRDGRGYTF. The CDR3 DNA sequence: TGTGCCAGCAGCAGAGACGGAAGGGGCTACACCTTC.

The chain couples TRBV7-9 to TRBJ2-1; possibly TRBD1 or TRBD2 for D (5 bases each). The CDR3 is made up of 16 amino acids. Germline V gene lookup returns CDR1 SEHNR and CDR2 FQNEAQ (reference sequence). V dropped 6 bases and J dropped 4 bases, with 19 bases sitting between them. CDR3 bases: TGTGCCAGCAGACGAGGGTGGGGCGGAGAATACAATGAGCAGTTCTTC. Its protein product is CASRRGWGGEYNEQFF. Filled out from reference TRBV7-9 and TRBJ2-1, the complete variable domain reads DTGVSQNPRHKITKRGQNVTFRCDPISEHNRLYWYRQTLGQGPEFLTYFQNEAQLEKSRLLSDRFSAERPKGSFSTLEIQRTEQGDSAMYLCASRRGWGGEYNEQFFGPGTRLTVL.

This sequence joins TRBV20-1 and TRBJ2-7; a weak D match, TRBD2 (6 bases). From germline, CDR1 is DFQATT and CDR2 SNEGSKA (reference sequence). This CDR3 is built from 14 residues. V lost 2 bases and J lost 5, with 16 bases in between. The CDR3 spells CSARYRRELNEQYF. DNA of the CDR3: TGCAGTGCTAGATACCGTCGGGAGCTGAACGAGCAGTACTTC.

CDR3 in DNA: TGCGCCAGCAGTCCACAGACCCAAGAGACCCAGTACTTC. Protein product: CASSPQTQETQYF. The chain couples TRBV4-1 to TRBJ2-5; D is undetermined. Per the germline V gene, CDR1 is MGHRA and CDR2 is YSYEKL. The ends were cut back, 6 bases at V and 1 base at J, with 9 bases in the middle. This CDR3 is built from 13 residues.

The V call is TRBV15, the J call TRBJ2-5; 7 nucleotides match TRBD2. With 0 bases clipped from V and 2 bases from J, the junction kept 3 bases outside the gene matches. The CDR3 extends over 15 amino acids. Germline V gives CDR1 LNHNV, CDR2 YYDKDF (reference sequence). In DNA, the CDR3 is TGTGCCACCAGCAGAGATCCCGGGAGGCAAGAGACCCAGTACTTC. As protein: CATSRDPGRQETQYF.

The CDR3 sequence is CASSTTSGSGTQYF. DNA of the CDR3: TGTGCCAGCAGCACGACTAGCGGGAGTGGGACCCAGTACTTC. V is TRBV7-2 and J is TRBJ2-5, with TRBD2 identical over 12 bases. The CDR3 length is 14 residues. With 5 bases clipped from V and 7 bases from J, the junction kept 5 bases outside the gene matches. Germline CDR1 reads SGHTA; CDR2 reads FQGNSA.

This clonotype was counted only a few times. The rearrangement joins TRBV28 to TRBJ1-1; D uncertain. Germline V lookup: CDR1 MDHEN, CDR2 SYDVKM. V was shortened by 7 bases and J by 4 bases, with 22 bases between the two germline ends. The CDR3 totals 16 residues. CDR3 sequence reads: CASNEMSLTLTTEAFF. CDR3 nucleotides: TGTGCCAGCAACGAAATGAGCTTGACACTTACCACTGAAGCTTTCTTT.

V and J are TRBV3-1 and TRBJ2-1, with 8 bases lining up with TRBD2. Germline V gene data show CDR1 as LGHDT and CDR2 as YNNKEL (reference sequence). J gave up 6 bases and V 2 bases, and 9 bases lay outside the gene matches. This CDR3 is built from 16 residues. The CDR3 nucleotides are TGTGCCAGCAGCCAAATGACGGGAGGGCCAGTCAATGAGCAGTTCTTC. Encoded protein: CASSQMTGGPVNEQFF.

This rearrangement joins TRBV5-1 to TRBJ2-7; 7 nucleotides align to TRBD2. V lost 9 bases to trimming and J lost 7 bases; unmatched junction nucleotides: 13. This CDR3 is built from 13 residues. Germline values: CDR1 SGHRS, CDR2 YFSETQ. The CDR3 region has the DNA TGCGCCACTCGCCAAAGACTAGCAGGAGAGCAGTACTTC. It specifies CATRQRLAGEQYF.

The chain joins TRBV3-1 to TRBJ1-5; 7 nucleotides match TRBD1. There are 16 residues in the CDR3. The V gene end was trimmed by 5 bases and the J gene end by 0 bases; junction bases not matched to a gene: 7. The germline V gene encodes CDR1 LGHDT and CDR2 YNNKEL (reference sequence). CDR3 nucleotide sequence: TGTGCCAGCAGCTTACAGGGGCCACATAGCAATCAGCCCCAGCATTTT. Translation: CASSLQGPHSNQPQHF.

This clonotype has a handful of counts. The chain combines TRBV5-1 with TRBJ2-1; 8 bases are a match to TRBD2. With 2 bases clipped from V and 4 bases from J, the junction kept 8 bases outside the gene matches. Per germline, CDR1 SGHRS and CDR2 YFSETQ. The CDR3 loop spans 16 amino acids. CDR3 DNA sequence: TGCGCCAGCAGCTTTGTGGGACTAGGCCTGTACAATGAGCAGTTCTTC. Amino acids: CASSFVGLGLYNEQFF.

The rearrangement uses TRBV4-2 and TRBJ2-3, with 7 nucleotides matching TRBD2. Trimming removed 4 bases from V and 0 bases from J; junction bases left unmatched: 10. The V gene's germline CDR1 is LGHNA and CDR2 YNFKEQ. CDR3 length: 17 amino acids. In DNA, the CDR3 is TGTGCCAGCAGCCCTACGACTCGAGCGGGGAGCACAGATACGCAGTATTTT. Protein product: CASSPTTRAGSTDTQYF.